This T cell receptor beta chain was sequenced in a study of shared clonotypes between healthy human individuals. Assay execution took place at the deep level. Profiling relied on immunoSEQ multiplex PCR, and the TCRdb table lists in-frame clones only, not all of them. The sample carries about 1 million clones, around 74% recorded once. The CDR3 covers 13 residues. The germline CDR1 and CDR2 sequences are SGHAT and FQNNGV. Concerning this clone itself: Sequence at one end of the junction differs from germline and may be a read error.

Sequenced: memory CD4+ T cells sorted from blood. The subset: CD45RA-negative fraction. The gene calls are TRBV11-2 and TRBJ2-2, with D unresolved. The receptor was derived from a man aged 18 to 35 in good health. The CDR3 is CASSRAKTGELFF. The CDR3 coding sequence is TGTGCCAGCAGCCGAGCGAAGACCGGGGAGCTGTTTTTT.